This TCR beta chain was captured by sequencing in a study of blood T cell repertoires in COVID-19. About the study: PBMCs, B-cell-depleted T cells, or T cells were the source of the cDNA or gDNA that made up the material.

The CDR3 spans 13 residues. The V segment lost 5 bases and the J segment 8 bases; nucleotides outside the gene matches: 6. Germline V gene sequence: CDR1 KGHSH, CDR2 LQKENI. Per the authors' pipeline: Amplification of reference gene primers provided the estimated nucleated cell counts. Some clones are missing from TCRdb's copy, which holds only in-frame ones; the method was immunoSEQ multiplex PCR. That table furnishes V, J and clone size, whereas the DNA furnished D and trimming. The table lists about 180,000 clones, over 75% of them singletons. This chain connects TRBV18 to TRBJ1-3; 7 positions agree with TRBD1. The clonotype comes from a man between 60 and 75 years old with acute or convalescent COVID-19. The sample was peripheral blood. DNA of the CDR3: TGTGCCAGCTCAGCCGACAGGGATGACACCATATATTTT. This codes for CASSADRDDTIYF. The variable domain in full, completed from reference TRBV18 and TRBJ1-3, reads NAGVMQNPRHLVRRRGQEARLRCSPMKGHSHVYWYRQLPEEGLKFMVYLQKENIIDESGMPKERFSAEFPKEGPSILRIQQVVRGDSAAYFCASSADRDDTIYFGEGSWLTVV.